This paragraph reports one T cell receptor beta chain. A much larger clone is a single base away; this may be a read error. The data derive from a study of T cells in Graves' hyperthyroidism and ophthalmopathy. The germline CDR1 and CDR2 sequences are MNHNY and SVGAGI (reference sequence). V was shortened by 2 bases and J by 7 bases, with 12 bases between the two germline ends. The CDR3 runs to 15 residues. The source material, RNA transcripts, was used to amplify TCR beta CDR3 regions. First-round RT-PCR with HTBI primers amplified the TCR CDR3 region. MiXCR was run by TCRdb on the multiplex PCR reads, yielding one entry per CDR3 protein. This table holds 500,000 to 600,000 distinct CDR3 sequences, roughly 50% found once.

Sequencing was performed on peripheral blood or thyroid tissue (not recorded which). The gene calls are TRBV6-6 and TRBJ1-6; no clear D gene. This receptor was identified in an adult woman with Graves' disease, either hyperthyroidism or ophthalmopathy (not recorded which). The CDR3 DNA reads as TGTGCCAGCAGTTACAAGGTGTTAGGGAATTCACCCCTCCACTTT. The encoded protein is CASSYKVLGNSPLHF.